One sample yielded the 21 T cell receptor beta chains listed below, sequenced in a study of cytomegalovirus exposure and HLA in healthy donors. Generated by immunoSEQ multiplex PCR, the TCRdb table keeps only in-frame clones and is missing some. Of some 270,000 clones in the sample, around 86% were seen once. Sequencing used PBMCs. The receptors were gathered from a woman aged 18-29 years in good health and CMV-seronegative.

This clone was recorded a few times. V and J are TRBV30 and TRBJ1-1; D call uncertain. Per germline, CDR1 GTSNPN and CDR2 SVGIG (reference sequence). This CDR3 region has 12 residues. Trimming stripped 2 bases from V and 3 bases from J, with 7 bases between. The CDR3 DNA follows: TGTGCCTGGAGTAATGCGGACACTGAAGCTTTCTTT. It codes for CAWSNADTEAFF.

The chain joins TRBV6-5 to TRBJ1-3; the D gene is possibly TRBD1 (6 bases). Between the trimmed V and J ends, which lost 5 bases and 1 base, there was a span of 12 bases. This CDR3 is 15 amino acids long. CDR1 is MNHEY and CDR2 is SVGAGI in the germline V gene. The CDR3 protein is CASSRTAISGNTIYF. The CDR3 DNA reads TGTGCCAGCAGTCGGACAGCAATATCTGGAAACACCATATATTTT.

The chain couples TRBV29-1 to TRBJ1-5, with D perhaps TRBD1 (6 bases). The CDR3 contains 15 residues. CDR1 is SQVTM and CDR2 is ANQGSEA in the germline V gene. Trimming removed 6 bases at V and 2 bases at J, with 17 bases between. The CDR3 nucleotides read TGCAGCGTGCGGCCCTACAGGGATCGCAATCAGCCCCAGCATTTT. It is translated as CSVRPYRDRNQPQHF.

The gene calls are TRBV7-8 and TRBJ2-1, with a tentative D call TRBD2 (5 bases). Germline CDR1 is SGHVS and CDR2 is FQNEAQ. This CDR3 region has 15 residues. V was trimmed by 6 bases and J by 0 bases, leaving 12 bases between them. The CDR3 bases are TGTGCCAGCAGAACGGGGATTAGCTCCTACAATGAGCAGTTCTTC. The encoded protein is CASRTGISSYNEQFF. Based on the CDR3 plus reference TRBV7-8 and TRBJ2-1, the full variable domain is GAGVSQSPRYKVAKRGQDVALRCDPISGHVSLFWYQQALGQGPEFLTYFQNEAQLDKSGLPSDRFFAERPEGSVSTLKIQRTQQEDSAVYLCASRTGISSYNEQFFGPGTRLTVL.

This rearrangement joins TRBV10-3 to TRBJ2-7, with TRBD2 matching over 9 bases. V dropped 4 bases and J dropped 1; count of bases not matched to a gene: 5. The length of the CDR3 is 15 residues. The germline CDR1 and CDR2 sequences are ENHRY and SYGVKD. The CDR3 loop reads CAISARTSGSYEQYF. The CDR3 DNA is TGTGCCATCAGTGCCCGTACTAGCGGGTCCTACGAGCAGTACTTC.

V and J are TRBV28 and TRBJ1-6; tentative D call: TRBD1 (6 bases). The CDR3 extends over 15 amino acids. V was pared by 8 bases and J by 1 base, with 12 bases between. Germline values: CDR1 MDHEN, CDR2 SYDVKM. CDR3 sequence (DNA): TGTGCCAGCCATTCAAGGGGGTCCTATAATTCACCCCTCCACTTT. Translation gives CASHSRGSYNSPLHF.

The V gene is TRBV28, the J gene TRBJ2-6; D is undetermined. The germline V and J ends were trimmed by 6 bases and 0 bases, with 12 bases remaining between them. Germline assignment: CDR1 MDHEN and CDR2 SYDVKM. The CDR3 consists of 16 residues. The chain's CDR3 is CASSRLKSSGANVLTF. CDR3 nucleotide sequence: TGTGCCAGCAGCAGGTTGAAAAGCTCTGGGGCCAACGTCCTGACTTTC.

The chain uses TRBV6-6 and TRBJ1-2; tentative D call: TRBD1 (5 bases). Germline V gene sequence: CDR1 MNHNY, CDR2 SVGAGI (reference sequence). The CDR3 spans 11 residues. Between the trimmed V and J ends, which lost 6 bases and 4 bases, there was a span of 6 bases. CDR3 sequence reads: CASSDSYGYTF. The CDR3 DNA sequence: TGTGCCAGCAGCGACAGCTATGGCTACACCTTC.

The chain couples TRBV2 to TRBJ1-5; D possibly corresponds to TRBD1 (6 bases). This CDR3 contains 15 residues. V was pared by 8 bases and J by 4 bases, with 18 bases between. CDR1 SNHLY and CDR2 FYNNEI come from the germline V gene. The DNA for the CDR3 is TGTGCCAGCGGCCGCCTCGGGGGGCGGAATCAGCCCCAGCATTTT. The encoded protein is CASGRLGGRNQPQHF.

The chain has TRBV11-3 and TRBJ1-1; 8 bases are a match to TRBD1. V was pared by 5 bases and J by 1 base, with 3 bases of the junction left unmatched. Germline CDR1 SGHNT, CDR2 YENEEA. CDR3 length: 14 amino acids. The CDR3 DNA reads as TGTGCCAGCAGCCTGGGACAGGCGAACACTGAAGCTTTCTTT. Its translation is CASSLGQANTEAFF.

Only a few counts were recorded for this clone. This rearrangement joins TRBV27 to TRBJ2-7; D not certain. The CDR3 has 9 amino acids. CDR1 MNHEY and CDR2 SMNVEV come from the germline V gene (reference sequence). Deletions cut 11 bases from V and 8 bases from J, with 10 bases between. CDR3 bases: TGTGCCGCCGGGTCCAAGCAGTACTTC. It is translated as CAAGSKQYF.

This rearrangement joins TRBV30 to TRBJ2-5; maybe TRBD1 (5 bases). CDR1 is GTSNPN, CDR2 SVGIG, per germline (reference sequence). The CDR3 is made up of 14 amino acids. V lost 2 bases to trimming and J lost 0 bases, with 10 bases between them. The CDR3 sequence: CAWSWGGYQETQYF. CDR3 nucleotides: TGTGCCTGGAGTTGGGGCGGCTACCAAGAGACCCAGTACTTC.

The table lists this clone with a few counts. V gene TRBV7-9 combines with J gene TRBJ2-2; D is perhaps TRBD1 (5 bases). V lost 5 bases and J 4 bases, leaving 14 bases between the germline ends. The CDR3 has 15 residues. CDR1 SEHNR and CDR2 FQNEAQ come from the germline V gene (reference sequence). DNA of the CDR3: TGTGCCAGCAGCCCCAGGGCAGACACCACCGGGGAGCTGTTTTTT. Translated: CASSPRADTTGELFF.

The rearrangement joins TRBV18 to TRBJ2-1, with 14 bases identical to TRBD2. The CDR3 covers 17 residues. Germline V lookup: CDR1 KGHSH, CDR2 LQKENI. J was trimmed by 4 bases and V by 2 bases; bases with no gene match: 4. Here the CDR3 DNA reads TGTGCCAGCTCACCAGGGACTAGCGGGAGCCTATACAATGAGCAGTTCTTC. As protein: CASSPGTSGSLYNEQFF.

The chain links TRBV4-1 to TRBJ1-1, with 7 positions matching TRBD1. The J segment lost 5 bases and the V segment lost 6 bases, leaving 6 bases of the junction unmatched. The CDR3 is 13 amino acids. CDR1 MGHRA and CDR2 YSYEKL come from the germline V gene. The CDR3 spells CASRETGRTEAFF. The DNA of the CDR3 is TGCGCCAGCAGGGAGACAGGGCGGACTGAAGCTTTCTTT.

The genes are TRBV28 and TRBJ2-3; 10 bases align to TRBD1. The V and J ends lost 2 bases and 3 bases, in that order; junction bases with no gene match: 5. CDR3 size: 16 residues. Germline CDR1 is MDHEN and CDR2 is SYDVKM. Here the CDR3 reads CASSLRSGQGTDTQYF. DNA for the CDR3: TGTGCCAGCAGTTTACGTTCGGGACAGGGGACAGATACGCAGTATTTT.

The V and J genes are TRBV15 and TRBJ1-1, with D maybe TRBD1 (6 bases). Looked up from germline, CDR1 is LNHNV and CDR2 is YYDKDF (reference sequence). The CDR3 consists of 12 residues. V was shortened by 9 bases and J by 1 base, with 9 bases between the two germline ends. The chain's CDR3 is CATRQENTEAFF. CDR3 in DNA: TGTGCCACAAGACAGGAGAACACTGAAGCTTTCTTT.

Of note for this clone: Germline and junction disagree at one end, which may indicate a read error. The rearrangement joins TRBV7-7 to TRBJ2-3; 9 bases line up with TRBD1. Germline V gives CDR1 SSHAT, CDR2 FNYEAQ (reference sequence). This CDR3 has 16 residues. The CDR3 DNA sequence: TGTGCTAGCAGCCAAAAACAGGGGGCTAGCACAGATACGCAGTATTTT. It encodes CASSQKQGASTDTQYF.

This sequence joins TRBV29-1 and TRBJ2-1, with TRBD1 matching over 9 bases. From germline, CDR1 is SQVTM and CDR2 ANQGSEA. V dropped 6 bases and J dropped 15; count of bases not matched to a gene: 18. There are 14 residues in the CDR3. In nucleotides, the CDR3 is TGCAGCGTAGCCGGGACAGGGATCATAGTTTCGCGGTTCTTC. It codes for CSVAGTGIIVSRFF.

The genes are TRBV6-1 and TRBJ1-5; TRBD1 matches 9 bases. Trimming at V came to 1 base and at J to 3 bases, leaving 1 base not matched to a gene. CDR1 is MNHNS, CDR2 SASEGT, per germline. CDR3 length: 15 amino acids. The CDR3 region is CASSEGDRDNQPQHF. CDR3 coding DNA: TGTGCCAGCAGTGAAGGGGACAGGGACAATCAGCCCCAGCATTTT.

The chain uses TRBV2 and TRBJ1-4; 8 nucleotides line up with TRBD1. The length of the CDR3 is 14 residues. After removal of 3 bases from V and 7 bases from J, the junction contained 4 bases not matched to a gene. Germline CDR1 reads SNHLY; CDR2 reads FYNNEI. CDR3 bases: TGTGCCAGCAGTGACAGGACAGGGAGTGAAAAACTGTTTTTT. Translation gives CASSDRTGSEKLFF.